The 3 T cell receptor beta chains listed next were all sequenced from one sample in a study of blood T cell repertoires in COVID-19 (dated by TCRdb to the early 2020s). The method was the immunoSEQ multiplex PCR assay. The clones in this table, taken by TCRdb from immuneACCESS, are in-frame only. Not every clone is retained; where verified, under half of the shortfall comes from an unresolved V gene, and the cause of the rest is unknown. Counted in this sample were roughly 90,000 clones; 85% to 90% of them appeared once. The top ten constitute over 5% of the sample. The sample comprised peripheral blood. These receptors were taken from a man aged 35-49 years with acute or convalescent COVID-19.

The chain joins TRBV4-2 to TRBJ2-7; possible D gene TRBD1, 5 bases. Trimming took off 1 base at V and 6 bases at J, with 16 bases between the two ends. The CDR3 is 15 residues long. Per germline, CDR1 LGHNA and CDR2 YNFKEQ. The CDR3 bases are TGTGCCAGCAGCCAAGGGGTAGGGGCTAATGGCGAGCAGTACTTC. Its protein is CASSQGVGANGEQYF.

This chain uses TRBV6-1 with TRBJ1-1, with D perhaps matching TRBD1 (5 bases). Germline V gives CDR1 MNHNS, CDR2 SASEGT. Trimming took off 3 bases at V and 1 base at J, with 15 bases between the two ends. The CDR3 spans 16 residues. This CDR3 is CASSDGGGTSNTEAFF. DNA of the CDR3: TGTGCCAGCAGTGACGGGGGGGGAACCTCGAACACTGAAGCTTTCTTT.

The rearrangement joins TRBV5-4 to TRBJ2-7; D unclear. The CDR3 consists of 15 residues. Germline V gene sequence: CDR1 SGHNT, CDR2 YYREEE (reference sequence). V was clipped by 4 bases and J by 4 bases, with 18 bases between them. The CDR3 loop is CASSPGLDRSYEQYF. CDR3 sequence (DNA): TGTGCCAGCAGCCCCGGCCTAGACCGCTCTTACGAGCAGTACTTC.